The present entry profiles one T cell receptor beta chain with its context. Its specificity is not known. Germline V gene sequence: CDR1 SGHVS, CDR2 FQNEAQ. Trimming pared 2 bases from V and 10 bases from J, leaving 12 bases between. The CDR3 loop spans 14 amino acids. This sample is part of a study of T-cell reconstitution after alpha-beta-depleted transplantation in children. TCRbeta library preparation incorporated unique molecular identifiers. TCRdb reprocessed the PCR reads with MiXCR, giving one entry per CDR3 protein. The table includes approximately 230,000 distinct CDR3 sequences, roughly a quarter detected once. Whole-study results and caveats: Several hundred expanded graft clones reportedly supplied alpha-beta T cells about two months after transplant.

The source of this sequence is a female patient aged 2-10 years who had a stem cell transplant for congenital amegakaryocytic thrombocytopenia, so the T cells may come from the graft donor. The starting material was PBMCs, mostly from graft donor cells, obtained 360 days after TCRalphabeta/CD19-depleted stem cell transplant. The J gene is TRBJ1-6, the V gene TRBV7-8, with D possibly matching TRBD1 (5 bases). The DNA for the CDR3 is TGTGCCAGCAGCTTACGGCAGGGCAGATCACCCCTCCACTTT. Encoded protein: CASSLRQGRSPLHF.